This T cell receptor (beta chain) was recorded in a study of T-cell reconstitution after alpha-beta-depleted transplantation in children. Broader study findings: Several hundred expanded graft clones reportedly gave rise to the alpha-beta T cells present about two months after transplant. The authors attributed T-cell counts and diversity one year after transplant mostly to newly produced T cells.

Preparation of the TCRbeta library used unique molecular identifiers. MiXCR, applied by TCRdb to the PCR reads, yields one record per CDR3 protein. The sample comprises around 4,100 distinct CDR3 sequences, over 10% of which are singletons, and about 31% rests with the top ten. By proportion, this clonotype is medium-sized. Antigen: not known. The sample here was PBMCs, mostly from graft donor cells, taken 60 days after TCRalphabeta/CD19-depleted stem cell transplant. This receptor was taken from a male patient aged 2 to 9 who had a stem cell transplant for acute lymphoblastic leukemia, so the T cells may come from the graft donor.

The CDR3 region is CASSRLGRVNTEAFF. CDR3 sequence (DNA): TGTGCCAGCAGCCGCTTGGGACGGGTGAACACTGAAGCTTTCTTT. This sequence joins TRBV5-4 and TRBJ1-1; D perhaps matches TRBD1 (5 bases). The CDR3 totals 15 residues. V was pared by 4 bases and J by 0 bases, with 13 bases between. Germline V gene data show CDR1 as SGHNT and CDR2 as YYREEE (reference sequence).